What follows are 26 T cell receptor beta chains derived from one specimen sequenced in a study of T cell responses to AZD1222 COVID-19 vaccine. Some clones are missing from TCRdb's copy, which holds only in-frame ones; the method was immunoSEQ multiplex PCR. The table has more than 95,000 clones, 85% to 90% seen once; the top ten hold 28%. The source material was peripheral blood, sampled on day 0 of AZD1222 vaccination. The receptors were gathered from an adult in good health.

This rearrangement joins TRBV9 to TRBJ2-5, with D possibly TRBD1 on 5 matching bases. The V gene lost 4 bases and the J gene lost 4 bases, with 14 bases spanning the gap. CDR3 length: 14 residues. Germline assignment: CDR1 SGDLS and CDR2 YYNGEE. CDR3 protein: CASSPVGRVETQYF. The CDR3 nucleotides read TGTGCCAGCAGCCCCGTGGGCAGGGTAGAGACCCAGTACTTC.

V usage is TRBV6-5 and J usage is TRBJ1-1; D gene uncertain. This CDR3 is built from 15 residues. Germline CDR1 MNHEY, CDR2 SVGAGI. V lost 5 bases, J lost 4 bases, and 17 bases lay in between. The CDR3 DNA is TGTGCCAGCAGTCCCCGCCCGGGAGACATCACTGAAGCTTTCTTT. Its protein product is CASSPRPGDITEAFF.

The chain recombines TRBV5-1 with TRBJ1-1; 7 nucleotides agree with TRBD1. Trimming cost V 4 bases and J 0 bases; bases outside gene matches: 3. This CDR3 comprises 14 residues. CDR1 is SGHRS and CDR2 is YFSETQ in the germline V gene. The CDR3 sequence is CASSTQGMNTEAFF. The CDR3 DNA reads TGCGCCAGCAGCACACAGGGGATGAACACTGAAGCTTTCTTT.

The chain joins TRBV18 to TRBJ2-7; D not certain. CDR3 length: 15 amino acids. Germline V CDR1 and CDR2: KGHSH, LQKENI. Trimming shortened V by 3 bases and J by 0 bases, and 12 bases separated the two germline ends. This CDR3 reads CASSPVVLSSYEQYF. The CDR3 nucleotides read TGTGCCAGCTCACCGGTCGTCCTCAGCTCCTACGAGCAGTACTTC. Drawing the rest from reference TRBV18 and TRBJ2-7, the complete variable domain is NAGVMQNPRHLVRRRGQEARLRCSPMKGHSHVYWYRQLPEEGLKFMVYLQKENIIDESGMPKERFSAEFPKEGPSILRIQQVVRGDSAAYFCASSPVVLSSYEQYFGPGTRLTVT.

The chain is built from TRBV9 and TRBJ2-5; TRBD1 might be the D (7 bases). This CDR3 has 16 residues. The V gene lost 3 bases and the J gene lost 5 bases, with 20 bases spanning the gap. Germline CDR1 and CDR2: SGDLS and YYNGEE. CDR3 region: CASSAYQGGVGETQYF. The CDR3 nucleotides read TGTGCCAGCAGCGCCTACCAGGGGGGAGTAGGGGAGACCCAGTACTTC.

The chain combines TRBV12-5 with TRBJ1-1; D perhaps matches TRBD1 (6 bases). The germline gives CDR1 LGHNT, CDR2 FRNRAP. The CDR3 runs 13 residues. Trimming stripped 5 bases from V and 2 bases from J, with 9 bases between. This CDR3 is CASGQTGNTEAFF. The CDR3 bases are TGTGCTAGTGGTCAGACAGGAAACACTGAAGCTTTCTTT.

The genes are TRBV9 and TRBJ2-1; weak D call: TRBD2 (6 bases). CDR1 is SGDLS and CDR2 is YYNGEE in the germline V gene. The CDR3 is made up of 13 amino acids. Trimming removed 2 bases from V and 6 bases from J, with 9 bases in between. Written as DNA, the CDR3 is TGTGCCAGCAGCGTCGCGGGGAGCAATGAGCAGTTCTTC. This translates into CASSVAGSNEQFF. Looking up the rest from reference TRBV9 and TRBJ2-1 gives the full variable domain: DSGVTQTPKHLITATGQRVTLRCSPRSGDLSVYWYQQSLDQGLQFLIQYYNGEERAKGNILERFSAQQFPDLHSELNLSSLELGDSALYFCASSVAGSNEQFFGPGTRLTVL.

The chain couples TRBV11-2 to TRBJ1-3; 8 nucleotides line up with TRBD1. The CDR3 length is 17 residues. Germline lookup yields CDR1 SGHAT and CDR2 FQNNGV. J gave up 4 bases and V 2 bases, and 10 bases lay outside the gene matches. The CDR3 region has the DNA TGTGCCAGCAGCTTACTCCGGACAGGGAGAGGAGGAAACACCATATATTTT. Its translation is CASSLLRTGRGGNTIYF.

CDR3 sequence: CASRYSPTSSGELFF. CDR3 sequence (DNA): TGTGCCAGCCGTTACAGCCCGACTAGTTCCGGGGAGCTGTTTTTT. The V call is TRBV27, the J call TRBJ2-2; D is possibly TRBD2 (6 bases). Trimming took 8 bases from V and 6 from J, leaving 19 bases between them. The CDR3 contains 15 residues. CDR1 is MNHEY, CDR2 SMNVEV, per germline (reference sequence).

The chain combines TRBV9 with TRBJ1-1; D gene ambiguous. The CDR3 sequence is 13 residues long. Trimming took off 0 bases at V and 2 bases at J, with 5 bases between the two ends. Germline CDR1 reads SGDLS; CDR2 reads YYNGEE. The chain's CDR3 is CASSVGSNTEAFF. CDR3 DNA sequence: TGTGCCAGCAGCGTAGGTTCCAACACTGAAGCTTTCTTT.

The V call is TRBV5-1, the J call TRBJ2-1, with 8 nucleotides matching TRBD1. V lost 4 bases, J lost 4 bases, and 13 bases stayed unmatched. Germline assignment: CDR1 SGHRS and CDR2 YFSETQ. The CDR3 spans 17 residues. The CDR3 DNA reads TGCGCCAGCAGCACGGGACAGGTTCGGGGCTTATACAATGAGCAGTTCTTC. It yields the protein CASSTGQVRGLYNEQFF.

The chain combines TRBV7-2 with TRBJ1-4; no clear D. The CDR3 is 14 residues long. Germline values: CDR1 SGHTA, CDR2 FQGNSA. V lost 5 bases and J 8 bases, leaving 15 bases between the germline ends. The DNA for the CDR3 is TGTGCCAGCAGCCCGCGCGGGGAGAACGAAAAACTGTTTTTT. Amino acids: CASSPRGENEKLFF. Filled out from reference TRBV7-2 and TRBJ1-4, the complete variable domain reads GAGVSQSPSNKVTEKGKDVELRCDPISGHTALYWYRQSLGQGLEFLIYFQGNSAPDKSGLPSDRFSAERTGGSVSTLTIQRTQQEDSAVYLCASSPRGENEKLFFGSGTQLSVL.

This chain links TRBV30 with TRBJ2-4; perhaps TRBD2 as D (5 bases). The CDR3 is 12 amino acids. Germline values: CDR1 GTSNPN, CDR2 SVGIG (reference sequence). V gave up 5 bases and J gave up 9 bases, with 14 bases separating them. CDR3 sequence (DNA): TGTGCCTGGGCGCCGAGGGCGGGCATTCAGTACTTC. It translates to CAWAPRAGIQYF.

CDR3 nucleotides: TGTGCCAGCAGCCCCACGGGAGGGGCAGCCTATGGCTACACCTTC. This codes for CASSPTGGAAYGYTF. The rearrangement links TRBV7-3 to TRBJ1-2, with TRBD1 as a possible D gene (5 bases). Germline V CDR1 and CDR2: SGHTA, FQGTGA. This CDR3 region has 15 residues. Deletions cut 5 bases from V and 4 bases from J, with 17 bases between.

DNA for the CDR3: TGTGCCAGCAGCGGACAGGGCTCCGGGGCCAACGTCCTGACTTTC. It translates to CASSGQGSGANVLTF. This chain connects TRBV2 to TRBJ2-6; 8 bases align to TRBD1. J gave up 4 bases and V 6 bases, and 5 bases lay outside the gene matches. Germline values: CDR1 SNHLY, CDR2 FYNNEI. The CDR3 is 15 amino acids. The variable domain in full, with the rest retrieved from reference TRBV2 and TRBJ2-6, is EPEVTQTPSHQVTQMGQEVILRCVPISNHLYFYWYRQILGQKVEFLVSFYNNEISEKSEIFDDQFSVERPDGSNFTLKIRSTKLEDSAMYFCASSGQGSGANVLTFGAGSRLTVL.

The rearrangement joins TRBV5-1 to TRBJ2-1; D may correspond to TRBD1 or TRBD2 (5 bases each). V was trimmed by 0 bases and J by 8 bases, leaving 6 bases between them. The CDR3 consists of 12 residues. Germline V gene sequence: CDR1 SGHRS, CDR2 YFSETQ. CDR3 in amino acids: CASSLVGDEQFF. The DNA for the CDR3 is TGCGCCAGCAGCTTGGTGGGGGATGAGCAGTTCTTC.

The rearrangement joins TRBV5-5 to TRBJ2-3, with D hard to call. Germline CDR1 is SGHKS and CDR2 is YYEKEE (reference sequence). V lost 1 base to trimming and J lost 0 bases, with 6 bases between them. The CDR3 contains 14 residues. The CDR3 here is CASSLMGSTDTQYF. The CDR3 DNA reads TGTGCCAGCAGCTTGATGGGGAGCACAGATACGCAGTATTTT.

This chain connects TRBV2 to TRBJ2-2; 10 bases agree with TRBD1. The CDR3 covers 17 residues. V dropped 6 bases and J dropped 6; count of bases not matched to a gene: 13. Per the germline V gene, CDR1 is SNHLY and CDR2 is FYNNEI. CDR3 loop: CASRSSPGQGHSGELFF. The CDR3 nucleotides are TGTGCCAGCAGGAGCTCCCCGGGACAGGGGCACTCCGGGGAGCTGTTTTTT.

The chain is built from TRBV6-5 and TRBJ1-4; TRBD1 might be the D (6 bases). Trimming cost V 6 bases and J 6 bases, with 14 bases left between them. This CDR3 has 14 amino acids. Germline V gene lookup returns CDR1 MNHEY and CDR2 SVGAGI. The CDR3 DNA follows: TGTGCCAGCAGGCCACAGGGAATAGATGAAAAACTGTTTTTT. Its translation: CASRPQGIDEKLFF.

Worth noting for this clone: Other nucleotide sequences from this sample produce the same CDR3. The chain uses TRBV29-1 and TRBJ2-7; D tentatively fits TRBD1 or TRBD2 (5 bases each). CDR1 and CDR2 (germline): SQVTM, ANQGSEA. The V end lost 7 bases, the J end lost 1 base, and 11 bases lay between the germline ends. CDR3 length: 12 amino acids. This CDR3 is CSAGTDSYEQYF. The CDR3 nucleotides are TGCAGCGCCGGGACGGATTCCTACGAGCAGTACTTC.

The CDR3 here is CASSYDTGQPQHF. The CDR3 DNA follows: TGTGCCAGCAGTTACGATACTGGCCAGCCCCAGCATTTT. This rearrangement joins TRBV6-6 to TRBJ1-5; D call uncertain. The CDR3 runs 13 residues. The V gene lost 2 bases and the J gene lost 7 bases, with 9 bases spanning the gap. Germline lookup yields CDR1 MNHNY and CDR2 SVGAGI (reference sequence).

This rearrangement joins TRBV30 to TRBJ1-1; the D is unclear. CDR1 is GTSNPN, CDR2 SVGIG, per germline (reference sequence). This CDR3 comprises 13 residues. V dropped 3 bases and J dropped 3 bases, with 11 bases sitting between them. CDR3 nucleotides: TGTGCCTGGAGAAGGAATATGGACACTGAAGCTTTCTTT. It translates to CAWRRNMDTEAFF.

Remarks on this clone: Relative to the germline gene, one junction end is altered; a read error may explain this. This chain links TRBV2 with TRBJ2-4; maybe TRBD1 (6 bases). This CDR3 is 15 amino acids long. Germline loops: CDR1 SNHLY, CDR2 FYNNEI. The DNA of the CDR3 is TGTGTCAGCGAAGGGGACACGTCAAGCAAAAACATTCAGTACTTC. Translating gives CVSEGDTSSKNIQYF.

The V and J genes are TRBV12-3 or TRBV12-4 and TRBJ1-1; D is unclear. The CDR3 runs to 13 residues. The ends were cut back, 6 bases at V and 3 bases at J, with 11 bases in the middle. CDR3: CASRLVADTEAFF. DNA for the CDR3: TGTGCCAGCAGGCTCGTGGCGGACACTGAAGCTTTCTTT.

This rearrangement joins TRBV9 to TRBJ2-1, with TRBD1 identical over 7 bases. The CDR3 is 15 residues long. Trimming took 4 bases from V and 4 from J; bases not matched to a gene: 8. The germline CDR1 and CDR2 sequences are SGDLS and YYNGEE. CDR3 nucleotides: TGTGCCAGCAGCACGGACCTGGGACAGTACAATGAGCAGTTCTTC. Amino acids: CASSTDLGQYNEQFF.

The chain couples TRBV7-6 to TRBJ1-1, with no clear D. V lost 4 bases and J lost 4, with 16 bases in between. The CDR3 loop spans 15 amino acids. Germline loops: CDR1 SGHVS, CDR2 FNYEAQ. The CDR3 is CASSSAQDGLTEAFF. The DNA for the CDR3 is TGTGCCAGCAGCTCTGCTCAGGATGGGCTCACTGAAGCTTTCTTT.